These 10 T cell receptor beta chains originate from one sample sequenced in a study of identical twins. MiXCR was run by TCRdb on the 5' RACE reads, yielding one entry per CDR3 protein. Among some 210,000 distinct CDR3 sequences, approximately 15% were seen once, and the ten largest hold about 38%. These data also featured in a second study, about T cells expressing NK-cell markers.

Sequenced sample: CD8+ T cells sorted from blood. Receptors originate from a woman aged 18 to 35 in good health.

This clonotype was recorded a few times. V usage is TRBV11-2 and J usage is TRBJ2-7, with D maybe TRBD2 (5 bases). The CDR3 covers 17 residues. Germline values: CDR1 SGHAT, CDR2 FQNNGV. V lost 2 bases and J lost 1, with 18 bases in between. CDR3 residues: CASSLRFRERSSYEQYF. DNA for the CDR3: TGTGCCAGCAGCTTAAGATTTAGGGAGAGGAGTTCCTACGAGCAGTACTTC.

In its sample, this clonotype was seen a few times. The chain is built from TRBV10-2 and TRBJ2-2, with 7 bases lining up with TRBD2. Per germline, CDR1 WSHSY and CDR2 SAAADI. J gave up 8 bases and V 4 bases, and 4 bases lay outside the gene matches. This CDR3 has 13 residues. Here the CDR3 reads CASSGTSSGELFF. CDR3 in DNA: TGCGCCAGCAGTGGGACTAGTAGTGGGGAGCTGTTTTTT.

The V gene is TRBV10-1, the J gene TRBJ2-1; 11 bases match TRBD2. The CDR3 extends over 17 amino acids. Germline trimming cut 6 bases from V and 1 base from J; bases unmatched to any gene: 8. The germline CDR1 and CDR2 sequences are WNHNN and SYGVQD (reference sequence). The CDR3 here is CASSNPGLAGSYNEQFF. Written as DNA, the CDR3 is TGCGCCAGCAGCAATCCCGGACTAGCGGGTTCCTACAATGAGCAGTTCTTC.

The chain recombines TRBV6-1 with TRBJ2-2, with 8 positions matching TRBD2. After removal of 7 bases from V and 7 bases from J, the junction contained 5 bases not matched to a gene. The length of the CDR3 is 13 residues. Germline V CDR1 and CDR2: MNHNS, SASEGT. CDR3 sequence: CASNLGGVGELFF. CDR3 bases: TGTGCCAGCAACCTCGGGGGGGTCGGGGAGCTGTTTTTT.

The genes are TRBV5-1 and TRBJ2-3; TRBD2 is a possible D gene (5 bases). CDR3 size: 14 residues. V lost 4 bases and J lost 5, with 14 bases in between. Germline lookup yields CDR1 SGHRS and CDR2 YFSETQ. The CDR3: CASSGSAGGDTQYF. CDR3 nucleotides: TGCGCCAGCAGCGGAAGCGCCGGAGGAGATACGCAGTATTTT.

The chain has TRBV14 and TRBJ2-7, with a possible D match to TRBD1 (5 bases). CDR1 is SGHDN and CDR2 is FVKESK in the germline V gene. The length of the CDR3 is 13 residues. With 4 bases removed from V and 3 bases from J, the gap between germline ends came to 10 bases. The CDR3 DNA is TGTGCCAGCAGCCCCCAAGGGGACTACGAGCAGTACTTC. Translating gives CASSPQGDYEQYF.

V is TRBV2 and J is TRBJ2-2; D possibly corresponds to TRBD2 (5 bases). Germline values: CDR1 SNHLY, CDR2 FYNNEI. Trimming took 0 bases from V and 8 from J, leaving 7 bases between them. The CDR3 consists of 13 residues. Written as DNA, the CDR3 is TGTGCCAGCAGTGAAGCTCGGGGTGGGGAGCTGTTTTTT. Residues: CASSEARGGELFF.

Only a few counts were recorded for this clonotype. The rearrangement links TRBV5-6 to TRBJ2-7; D is ambiguous. The CDR3 is made up of 13 amino acids. V lost 3 bases and J lost 7, with 14 bases in between. The V gene's germline CDR1 is SGHDT and CDR2 YYEEEE. DNA for the CDR3: TGTGCCAGCAGCTGGCAAACTTCAGGAGAGCAGTACTTC. It yields the protein CASSWQTSGEQYF. Looking up the rest from reference TRBV5-6 and TRBJ2-7 gives the full variable domain: DAGVTQSPTHLIKTRGQQVTLRCSPKSGHDTVSWYQQALGQGPQFIFQYYEEEERQRGNFPDRFSGHQFPNYSSELNVNALLLGDSALYLCASSWQTSGEQYFGPGTRLTVT.

The V call is TRBV4-3, the J call TRBJ2-7; 8 nucleotides align to TRBD2. The germline gives CDR1 LGHNA, CDR2 YSLEER. V trimming: 0 bases; J trimming: 1 base; junction bases outside the gene matches: 11. The CDR3 loop spans 18 amino acids. CDR3: CASSQDLLAGSPSYEQYF. In DNA form, the CDR3 reads TGCGCCAGCAGCCAAGATTTGCTAGCGGGCTCGCCTTCCTACGAGCAGTACTTC.

This chain uses TRBV4-1 with TRBJ2-1, with D uncertain. V lost 4 bases and J lost 8, with 9 bases in between. Germline CDR1 MGHRA, CDR2 YSYEKL. There are 12 residues in the CDR3. CDR3 in amino acids: CASSPEEDEQFF. Written as DNA, the CDR3 is TGCGCCAGCAGCCCCGAGGAAGATGAGCAGTTCTTC.